Sequencing of this TCR beta chain was carried out in a study of shared clonotypes between healthy human individuals. This CDR3 is built from 14 residues. Trimming cost V 3 bases and J 6 bases, with 15 bases left between them. CDR1 and CDR2 (germline): SGDLS, YYNGEE. TCRdb's copy holds only in-frame clones and misses some; the assay was immunoSEQ multiplex PCR. Found here are hundreds of thousands of clones, roughly 83% of them singletons; the top ten hold about 13%. The sequence was obtained from a woman in her 40s in good health. Some clones in this sample may be carry-over from other donors' samples. The rearrangement uses TRBV9 and TRBJ1-1; D call uncertain. Sequencing used PBMCs. In nucleotides, the CDR3 is TGTGCCAGCAGCGCCCAGTATGGTGTCTCTGAAGCTTTCTTT. Its protein product is CASSAQYGVSEAFF.